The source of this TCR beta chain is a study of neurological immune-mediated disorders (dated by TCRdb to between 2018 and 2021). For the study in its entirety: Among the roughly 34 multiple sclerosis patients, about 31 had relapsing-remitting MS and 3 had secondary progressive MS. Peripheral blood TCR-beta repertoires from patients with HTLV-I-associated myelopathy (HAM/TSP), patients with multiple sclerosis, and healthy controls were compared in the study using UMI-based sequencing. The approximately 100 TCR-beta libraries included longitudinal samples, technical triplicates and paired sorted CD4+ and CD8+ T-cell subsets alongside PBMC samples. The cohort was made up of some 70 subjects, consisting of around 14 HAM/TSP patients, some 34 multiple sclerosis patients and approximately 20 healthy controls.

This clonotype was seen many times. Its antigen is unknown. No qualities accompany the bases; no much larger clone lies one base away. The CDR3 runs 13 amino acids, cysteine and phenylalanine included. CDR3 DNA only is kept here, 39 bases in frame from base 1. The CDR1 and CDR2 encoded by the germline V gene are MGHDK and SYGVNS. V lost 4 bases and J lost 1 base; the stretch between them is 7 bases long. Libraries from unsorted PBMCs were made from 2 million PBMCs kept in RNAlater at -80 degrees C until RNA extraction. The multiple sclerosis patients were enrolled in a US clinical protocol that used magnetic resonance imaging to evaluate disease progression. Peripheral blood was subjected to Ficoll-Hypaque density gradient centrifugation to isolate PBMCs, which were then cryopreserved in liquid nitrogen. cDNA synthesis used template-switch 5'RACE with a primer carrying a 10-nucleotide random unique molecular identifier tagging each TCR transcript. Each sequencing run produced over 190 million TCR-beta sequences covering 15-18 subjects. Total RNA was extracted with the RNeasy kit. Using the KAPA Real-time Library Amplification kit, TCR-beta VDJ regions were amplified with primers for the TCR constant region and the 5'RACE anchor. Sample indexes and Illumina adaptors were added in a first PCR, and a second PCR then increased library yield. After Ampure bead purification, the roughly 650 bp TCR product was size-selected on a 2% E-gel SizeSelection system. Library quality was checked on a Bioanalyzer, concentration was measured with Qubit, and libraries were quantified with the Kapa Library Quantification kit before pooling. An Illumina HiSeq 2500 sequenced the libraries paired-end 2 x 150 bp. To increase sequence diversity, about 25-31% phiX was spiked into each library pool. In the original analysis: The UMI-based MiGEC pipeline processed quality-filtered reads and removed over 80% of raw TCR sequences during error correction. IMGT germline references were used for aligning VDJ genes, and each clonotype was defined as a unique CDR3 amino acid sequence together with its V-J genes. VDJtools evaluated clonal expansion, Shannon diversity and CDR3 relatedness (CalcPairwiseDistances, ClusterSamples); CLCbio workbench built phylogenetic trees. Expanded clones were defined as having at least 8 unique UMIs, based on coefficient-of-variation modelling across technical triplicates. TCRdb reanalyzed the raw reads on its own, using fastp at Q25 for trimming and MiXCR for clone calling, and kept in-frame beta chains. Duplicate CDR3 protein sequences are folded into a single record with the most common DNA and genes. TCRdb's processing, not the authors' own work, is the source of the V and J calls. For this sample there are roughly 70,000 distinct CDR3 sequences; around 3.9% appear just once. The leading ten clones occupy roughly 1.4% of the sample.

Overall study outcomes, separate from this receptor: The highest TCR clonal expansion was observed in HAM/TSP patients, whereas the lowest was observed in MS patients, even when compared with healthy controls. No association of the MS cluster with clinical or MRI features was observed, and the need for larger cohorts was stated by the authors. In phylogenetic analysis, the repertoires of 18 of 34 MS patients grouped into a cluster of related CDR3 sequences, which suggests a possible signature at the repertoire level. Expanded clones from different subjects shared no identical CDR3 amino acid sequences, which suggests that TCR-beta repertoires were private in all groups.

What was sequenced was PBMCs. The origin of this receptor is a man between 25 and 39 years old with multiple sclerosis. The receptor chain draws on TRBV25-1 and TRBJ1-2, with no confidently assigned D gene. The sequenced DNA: TGTGCCAGCAGTGTAGGTGGTAACTATGGCTACACCTTC. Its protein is CASSVGGNYGYTF.